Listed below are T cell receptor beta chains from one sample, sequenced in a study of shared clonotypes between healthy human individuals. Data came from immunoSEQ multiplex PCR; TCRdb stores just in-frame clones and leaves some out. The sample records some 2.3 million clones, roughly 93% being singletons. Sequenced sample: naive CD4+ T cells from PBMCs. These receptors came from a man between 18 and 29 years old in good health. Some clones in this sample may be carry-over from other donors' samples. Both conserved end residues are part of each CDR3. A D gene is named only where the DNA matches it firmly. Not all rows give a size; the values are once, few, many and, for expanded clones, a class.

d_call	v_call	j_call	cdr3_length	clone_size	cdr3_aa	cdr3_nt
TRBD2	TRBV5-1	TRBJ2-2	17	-	CASSLRVAGANTGELFF	TGCGCCAGCAGCTTAAGAGTAGCGGGAGCGAACACCGGGGAGCTGTTTTTT
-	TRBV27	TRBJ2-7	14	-	CASSLNRATYEQYF	TGTGCCAGCAGTTTAAATCGTGCGACCTACGAGCAGTACTTC
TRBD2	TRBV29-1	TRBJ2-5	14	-	CSVGFGLAGETQYF	TGCAGCGTTGGCTTCGGACTAGCGGGAGAGACCCAGTACTTC
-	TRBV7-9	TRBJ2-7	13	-	CASSDLMFREQYF	TGTGCCAGCAGTGATCTAATGTTCCGGGAGCAGTACTTC
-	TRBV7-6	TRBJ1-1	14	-	CASSSLGGSTEAFF	TGTGCCAGCAGCTCTCTCGGGGGAAGTACTGAAGCTTTCTTT
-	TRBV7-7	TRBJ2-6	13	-	CASGRPGANVLTF	TGTGCCAGCGGCCGGCCCGGGGCCAACGTCCTGACTTTC
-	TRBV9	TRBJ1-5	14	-	CASSVEASNQPQHF	TGTGCCAGCAGCGTAGAGGCTAGCAATCAGCCCCAGCATTTT
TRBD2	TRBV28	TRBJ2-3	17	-	CASSLYPSGRETDTQYF	TGTGCCAGCAGTTTATACCCTAGCGGGAGGGAAACAGATACGCAGTATTTT
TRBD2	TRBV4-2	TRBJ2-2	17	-	CASSQDWTSGNTGELFF	TGTGCCAGCAGCCAAGACTGGACTAGCGGGAACACCGGGGAGCTGTTTTTT
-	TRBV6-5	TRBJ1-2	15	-	CASSYSNGPREGYTF	TGTGCCAGCAGTTACTCGAACGGGCCCAGAGAGGGCTACACCTTC
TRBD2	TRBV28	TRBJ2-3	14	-	CASSLTSGTDTQYF	TGTGCCAGCAGCTTGACTAGCGGCACAGATACGCAGTATTTT
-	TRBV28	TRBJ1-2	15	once	CASSPQDDRSYGYTF	TGTGCCAGCAGTCCCCAGGATGACAGAAGCTATGGCTACACCTTC
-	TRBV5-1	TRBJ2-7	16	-	CASSLVMGGASYEQYF	TGCGCCAGCAGCTTGGTTATGGGGGGTGCCTCCTACGAGCAGTACTTC
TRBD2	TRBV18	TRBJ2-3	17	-	CASSPRTLAASTDTQYF	TGTGCCAGCTCACCACGAACACTAGCGGCCAGCACAGATACGCAGTATTTT
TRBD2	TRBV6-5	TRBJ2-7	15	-	CASSYRGLASYEQYF	TGTGCCAGCAGTTATAGGGGACTAGCCTCCTACGAGCAGTACTTC
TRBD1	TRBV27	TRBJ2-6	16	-	CASRAATGPGANVLTF	TGTGCCAGCAGGGCTGCGACAGGGCCTGGGGCCAACGTCCTGACTTTC
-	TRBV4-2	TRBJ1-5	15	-	CASSQDLGGHQPQHF	TGTGCCAGCAGCCAAGATTTGGGTGGGCATCAGCCCCAGCATTTT
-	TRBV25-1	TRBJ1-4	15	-	CASSVKGAMGEKLFF	TGTGCCAGCAGTGTAAAAGGGGCGATGGGTGAAAAACTGTTTTTT
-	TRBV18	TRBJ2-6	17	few	CASSPQQLLSGANVLTF	TGTGCCAGCTCACCACAGCAACTACTCTCTGGGGCCAACGTCCTGACTTTC
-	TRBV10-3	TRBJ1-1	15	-	CAISEGLGRDTEAFF	TGTGCCATCAGTGAAGGTTTAGGCAGGGACACTGAAGCTTTCTTT
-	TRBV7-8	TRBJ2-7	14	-	CASSLELTFYEQYF	TGTGCCAGCAGCTTAGAGTTGACCTTCTACGAGCAGTACTTC
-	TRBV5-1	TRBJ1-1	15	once	CASSLSGVSNTEAFF	TGCGCCAGCAGCTTGTCGGGGGTTTCGAACACTGAAGCTTTCTTT
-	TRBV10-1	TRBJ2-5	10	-	CASRGETQYF	TGCGCCAGCAGGGGGGAGACCCAGTACTTC
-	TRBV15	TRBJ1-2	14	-	CATSRVGTAGGYTF	TGTGCCACCAGCAGAGTGGGGACGGCGGGTGGCTACACCTTC
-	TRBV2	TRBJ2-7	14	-	CASSADVYSYEQYF	TGTGCCAGCAGTGCGGACGTATACTCCTACGAGCAGTACTTC
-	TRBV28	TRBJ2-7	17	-	CASSNRRAVGLLGEQYF	TGTGCCAGCAGCAACCGGAGGGCCGTAGGGTTGCTTGGCGAGCAGTACTTC
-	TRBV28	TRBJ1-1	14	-	CASRLLPGNTEAFF	TGTGCCAGCAGGCTTTTACCGGGAAACACTGAAGCTTTCTTT
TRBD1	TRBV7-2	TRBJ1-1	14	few	CASSLRDSEGKAFF	TGTGCCAGCAGCTTGAGGGACAGTGAAGGGAAAGCTTTCTTT
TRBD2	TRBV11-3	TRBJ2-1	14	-	CASSLRTSRNEQFF	TGTGCCAGCAGCCTTCGGACTAGCAGGAATGAGCAGTTCTTC
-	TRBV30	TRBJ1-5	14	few	CAWSDSNFNQPQHF	TGTGCCTGGAGTGACTCGAACTTCAATCAGCCCCAGCATTTT
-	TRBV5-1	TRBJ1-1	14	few	CASSSRSGDTEAFF	TGCGCCAGCAGCTCCCGCTCAGGGGACACTGAAGCTTTCTTT